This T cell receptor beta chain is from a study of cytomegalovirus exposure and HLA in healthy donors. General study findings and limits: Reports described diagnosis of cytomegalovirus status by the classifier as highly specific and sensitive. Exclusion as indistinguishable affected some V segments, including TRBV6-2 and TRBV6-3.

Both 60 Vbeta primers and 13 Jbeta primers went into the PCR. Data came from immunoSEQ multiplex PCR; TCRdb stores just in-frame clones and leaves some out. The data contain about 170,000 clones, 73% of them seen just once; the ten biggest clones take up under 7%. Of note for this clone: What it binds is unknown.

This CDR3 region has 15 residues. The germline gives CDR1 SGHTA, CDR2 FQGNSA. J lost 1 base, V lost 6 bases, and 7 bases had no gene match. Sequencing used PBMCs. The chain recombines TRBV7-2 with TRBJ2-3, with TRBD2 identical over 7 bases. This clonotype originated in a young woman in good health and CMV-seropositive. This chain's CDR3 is CASRLRGDRTDTQYF. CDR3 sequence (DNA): TGTGCCAGCAGGCTCCGGGGGGATCGCACAGATACGCAGTATTTT.